These 2 T cell receptor beta chains came from one sample sequenced in a study of blood T cell repertoires in COVID-19. Repertoires were generated with immunoSEQ multiplex PCR, while TCRdb's copy carries only in-frame clones and drops some. The repertoire holds about 60,000 clones, with roughly 83% as singletons. Sequencing was performed on peripheral blood. The origin of the receptors is a man aged 55 to 69 with COVID-19, enrolled during active disease.

V gene TRBV18 combines with J gene TRBJ2-2; D ambiguous. Between the trimmed V and J ends, which lost 4 bases and 4 bases, there was a span of 10 bases. Germline loops: CDR1 KGHSH, CDR2 LQKENI. CDR3 size: 14 residues. CDR3 nucleotides: TGTGCCAGCTCACGAACAGACGGCACCGGGGAGCTGTTTTTT. Its translation is CASSRTDGTGELFF.

The rearrangement joins TRBV6-5 to TRBJ2-7, with D possibly being TRBD2 (5 bases). From germline, CDR1 is MNHEY and CDR2 SVGAGI. This CDR3 is built from 11 residues. The germline V and J ends were trimmed by 6 bases and 7 bases, with 10 bases remaining between them. The CDR3 DNA reads TGTGCCAGCAGACTAGTCCAAGAGCAGTACTTC. Protein sequence: CASRLVQEQYF.